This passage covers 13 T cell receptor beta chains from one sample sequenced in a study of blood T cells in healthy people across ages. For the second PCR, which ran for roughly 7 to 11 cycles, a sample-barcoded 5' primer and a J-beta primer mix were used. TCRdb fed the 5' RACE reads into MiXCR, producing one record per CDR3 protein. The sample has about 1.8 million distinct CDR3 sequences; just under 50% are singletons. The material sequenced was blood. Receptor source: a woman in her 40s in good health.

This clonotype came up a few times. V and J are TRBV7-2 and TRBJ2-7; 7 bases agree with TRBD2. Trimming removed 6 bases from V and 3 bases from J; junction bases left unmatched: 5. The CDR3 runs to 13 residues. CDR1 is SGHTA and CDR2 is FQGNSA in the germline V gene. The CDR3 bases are TGTGCCAGCAGGCCTGGGGGGGGCTACGAGCAGTACTTC. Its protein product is CASRPGGGYEQYF.

The CDR3 DNA is TGTGCCAGCAGCTTAGAACAGACCCACTACGAGCAGTACTTC. Protein: CASSLEQTHYEQYF. The rearrangement uses TRBV7-8 and TRBJ2-7; no definite D call. Per the germline V gene, CDR1 is SGHVS and CDR2 is FQNEAQ. Trimming took off 1 base at V and 3 bases at J, with 10 bases between the two ends. There are 14 residues in the CDR3.

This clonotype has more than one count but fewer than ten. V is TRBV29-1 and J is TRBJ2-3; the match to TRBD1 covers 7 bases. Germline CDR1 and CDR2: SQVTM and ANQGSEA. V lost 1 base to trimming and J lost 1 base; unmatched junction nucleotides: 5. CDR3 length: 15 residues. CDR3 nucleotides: TGCAGCGTTGAAGGAGGAAGGGGGCGCACAGATACGCAGTATTTT. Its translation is CSVEGGRGRTDTQYF.

This CDR3 reads CASSIGGNYNEQFF. CDR3 DNA: TGTGCCAGCAGTATCGGGGGTAACTACAATGAGCAGTTCTTC. The J gene is TRBJ2-1, the V gene TRBV12-3 or TRBV12-4; the D gene is possibly TRBD2 (6 bases). V was shortened by 5 bases and J by 3 bases, with 11 bases between the two germline ends. The length of the CDR3 is 14 residues.

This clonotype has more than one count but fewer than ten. DNA for the CDR3: TGCGCCAGCAGCTTGCAGGGGCAGGACTATGGCTACACCTTC. Translated, it gives CASSLQGQDYGYTF. The chain has TRBV5-1 and TRBJ1-2; maybe TRBD1 (6 bases). Per germline, CDR1 SGHRS and CDR2 YFSETQ. V gave up 1 base and J gave up 3 bases, with 10 bases separating them. This CDR3 is 14 amino acids long.

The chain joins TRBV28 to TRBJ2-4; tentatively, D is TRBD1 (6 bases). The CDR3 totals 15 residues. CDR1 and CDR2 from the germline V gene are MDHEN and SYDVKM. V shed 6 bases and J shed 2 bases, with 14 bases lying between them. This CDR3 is CASRPQGQTKNIQYF. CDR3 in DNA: TGTGCCAGCAGACCCCAGGGGCAAACCAAAAACATTCAGTACTTC.

The CDR3 sequence is CASSASPGQTYGYTF. In nucleotides, the CDR3 is TGCGCCAGCAGCGCGTCCCCGGGACAGACTTATGGCTACACCTTC. The V and J genes are TRBV5-1 and TRBJ1-2; TRBD1 matches at 7 bases. Germline assignment: CDR1 SGHRS and CDR2 YFSETQ. This CDR3 spans 15 amino acids. V lost 4 bases and J lost 5; bases outside the gene matches: 11. Full variable domain (missing parts from reference TRBV5-1 and TRBJ1-2): KAGVTQTPRYLIKTRGQQVTLSCSPISGHRSVSWYQQTPGQGLQFLFEYFSETQRNKGNFPGRFSGRQFSNSRSEMNVSTLELGDSALYLCASSASPGQTYGYTFGSGTRLTVV.

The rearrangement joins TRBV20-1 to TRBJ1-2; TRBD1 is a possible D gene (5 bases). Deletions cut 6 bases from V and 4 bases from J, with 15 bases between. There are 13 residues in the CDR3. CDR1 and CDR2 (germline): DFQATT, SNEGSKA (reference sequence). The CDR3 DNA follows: TGCAGTGCCCTGGACGACAGTTCCTATGGCTACACCTTC. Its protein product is CSALDDSSYGYTF.

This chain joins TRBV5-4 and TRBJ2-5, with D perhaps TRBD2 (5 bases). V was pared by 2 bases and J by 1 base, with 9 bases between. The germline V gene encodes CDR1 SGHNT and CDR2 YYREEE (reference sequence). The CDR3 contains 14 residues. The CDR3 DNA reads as TGTGCCAGCAGCTTTCCGGGGATCCAAGAGACCCAGTACTTC. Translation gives CASSFPGIQETQYF.

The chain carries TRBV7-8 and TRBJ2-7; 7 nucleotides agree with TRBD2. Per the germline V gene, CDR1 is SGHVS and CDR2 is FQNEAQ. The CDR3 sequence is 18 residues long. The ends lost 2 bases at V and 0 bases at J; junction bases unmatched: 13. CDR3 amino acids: CASSLRLAEGSNSYEQYF. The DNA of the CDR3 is TGTGCCAGCAGCTTACGGCTAGCGGAGGGATCAAACTCCTACGAGCAGTACTTC.

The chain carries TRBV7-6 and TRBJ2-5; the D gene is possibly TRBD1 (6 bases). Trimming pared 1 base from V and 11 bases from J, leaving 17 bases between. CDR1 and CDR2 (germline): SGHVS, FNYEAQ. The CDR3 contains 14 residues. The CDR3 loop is CASSLVTGSNEQYF. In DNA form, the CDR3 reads TGTGCCAGCAGCTTAGTCACAGGGTCGAATGAGCAGTACTTC.

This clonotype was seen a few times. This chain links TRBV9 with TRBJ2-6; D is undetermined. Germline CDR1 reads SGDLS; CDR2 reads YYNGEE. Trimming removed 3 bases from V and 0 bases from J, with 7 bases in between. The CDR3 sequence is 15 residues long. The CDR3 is CASSGDNSGANVLTF. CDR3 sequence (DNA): TGTGCCAGCAGCGGAGACAACTCTGGGGCCAACGTCCTGACTTTC.

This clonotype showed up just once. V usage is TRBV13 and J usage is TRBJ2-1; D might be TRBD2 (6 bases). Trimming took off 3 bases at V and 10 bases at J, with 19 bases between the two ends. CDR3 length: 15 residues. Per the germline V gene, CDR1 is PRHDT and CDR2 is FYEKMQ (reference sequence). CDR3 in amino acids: CASSLEGRMGDEQFF. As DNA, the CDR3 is TGTGCCAGCAGCTTGGAGGGACGGATGGGAGACGAGCAGTTCTTC.